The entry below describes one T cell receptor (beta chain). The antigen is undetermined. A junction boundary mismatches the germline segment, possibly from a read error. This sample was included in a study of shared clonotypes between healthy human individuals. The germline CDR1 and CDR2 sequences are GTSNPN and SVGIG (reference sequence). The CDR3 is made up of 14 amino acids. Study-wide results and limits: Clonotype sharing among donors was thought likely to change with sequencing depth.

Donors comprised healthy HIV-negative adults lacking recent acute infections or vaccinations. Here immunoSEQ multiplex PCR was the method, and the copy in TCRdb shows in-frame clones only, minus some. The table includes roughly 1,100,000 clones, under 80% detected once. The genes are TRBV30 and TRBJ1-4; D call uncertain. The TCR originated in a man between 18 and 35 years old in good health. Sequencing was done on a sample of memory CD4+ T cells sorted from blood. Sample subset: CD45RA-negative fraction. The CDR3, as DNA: TGTGTCTGGAGTGTAAGGAGGGCAGGTGAAAAACTGTTTTTT. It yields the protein CVWSVRRAGEKLFF.